Included here is one T cell receptor (beta chain) sequence, with context. Its target is unknown. This sample was taken from a study of CXCR3-negative and CXCR3-positive naive CD8 T cells. The CDR3 length is 16 residues. Looked up from germline, CDR1 is SEHNR and CDR2 is FQNEAQ (reference sequence). General study findings and limits: Similar TRBV-TRBJ gene usage was seen in naive CXCR3-negative and CXCR3-positive cells, but not in memory cells.

The authors made the TRB cDNA libraries by 5' RACE using UMI labels. TCRdb re-called the 5' RACE reads, yielding one record per CDR3 amino acid sequence without DNA. The sample data list about 56,000 distinct CDR3 sequences. The sequence was obtained from a human donor in good health. Some clones in this sample may be carry-over from other donors' samples. The sequencing input was memory CD8+ T cells from blood. This chain joins TRBV7-9 and TRBJ1-1; the TCRdb D gene call, TRBD1, has no DNA to confirm it. This chain's CDR3 is CASSLSRQGHGTEAFF.